The next 24 T cell receptor beta chains were all read from a single sample in a study of cytomegalovirus exposure and HLA in healthy donors. Researchers ran the PCR with 60 Vbeta and 13 Jbeta primers. The data were produced by immunoSEQ multiplex PCR, yet TCRdb's version contains in-frame clones alone and is incomplete. The data contain 150,000 to 180,000 clones, approximately 80% of them singletons. The specimen was PBMCs. These receptors originate from a man younger than 40 in good health and CMV-seropositive.

The chain is built from TRBV6-5 and TRBJ1-4; a weak D match, TRBD1 (5 bases). The germline CDR1 and CDR2 sequences are MNHEY and SVGAGI. CDR3 length: 15 amino acids. Trimming removed 2 bases from V and 4 bases from J, with 11 bases in between. Here the CDR3 DNA reads TGTGCCAGCAGTTACGTTTCAGGGAATAATGAAAAACTGTTTTTT. Translating gives CASSYVSGNNEKLFF.

This chain uses TRBV6-5 with TRBJ2-2; TRBD2 aligns across 7 bases. This CDR3 is 15 amino acids long. V lost 0 bases and J lost 6; bases outside the gene matches: 4. CDR1 is MNHEY, CDR2 SVGAGI, per germline. The CDR3 is CASSYSRGGPGELFF. The CDR3 DNA reads TGTGCCAGCAGTTACTCTCGGGGAGGGCCCGGGGAGCTGTTTTTT.

The CDR3 reads CASSAGTGTYNEQFF. The CDR3 nucleotides are TGTGCCAGCAGCGCCGGGACAGGCACCTACAATGAGCAGTTCTTC. The rearrangement joins TRBV5-4 to TRBJ2-1; 8 nucleotides agree with TRBD1. V shed 4 bases and J 2 bases; nucleotides not matched to a gene: 5. The germline V gene has CDR1 SGHNT and CDR2 YYREEE (reference sequence). There are 15 residues in the CDR3.

This rearrangement joins TRBV7-9 to TRBJ2-1, with 8 nucleotides matching TRBD2. J lost 8 bases, V lost 1 base, and 7 bases had no gene match. CDR3 length: 15 residues. CDR1 and CDR2 (germline): SEHNR, FQNEAQ (reference sequence). The CDR3 sequence: CASSLVTGGIHEQFF. CDR3 bases: TGTGCCAGCAGCTTAGTTACGGGGGGGATCCATGAGCAGTTCTTC. The variable domain in full, completed from reference TRBV7-9 and TRBJ2-1, reads DTGVSQNPRHKITKRGQNVTFRCDPISEHNRLYWYRQTLGQGPEFLTYFQNEAQLEKSRLLSDRFSAERPKGSFSTLEIQRTEQGDSAMYLCASSLVTGGIHEQFFGPGTRLTVL.

The chain links TRBV25-1 to TRBJ1-1; a possible D gene is TRBD1 (6 bases). The germline V gene has CDR1 MGHDK and CDR2 SYGVNS. Trimming removed 3 bases from V and 10 bases from J, with 9 bases in between. The CDR3 has 11 amino acids. The DNA of the CDR3 is TGTGCCAGCAGTGAGGGCAGGGGAGCTTTCTTT. This translates into CASSEGRGAFF.

The chain carries TRBV9 and TRBJ2-5; no firm D call. The DNA end lines up better with TRBJ2-7; the J call may be wrong. Germline V CDR1 and CDR2: SGDLS, YYNGEE. The CDR3 contains 13 residues. The CDR3 DNA reads as TGTGCCAGCAGCGCCCCCTTTGGGCGCGAGCAGTACTTC. Translated, it gives CASSAPFGREQYF.

The gene calls are TRBV6-5 and TRBJ1-2; D remains ambiguous. Per germline, CDR1 MNHEY and CDR2 SVGAGI. The CDR3 has 13 amino acids. The V gene lost 4 bases and the J gene lost 4 bases, with 10 bases spanning the gap. DNA for the CDR3: TGTGCCAGCAGTTCTTTACAGCTCTATGGCTACACCTTC. It encodes CASSSLQLYGYTF.

The V and J genes are TRBV9 and TRBJ2-6; tentative D call: TRBD2 (6 bases). The germline V gene encodes CDR1 SGDLS and CDR2 YYNGEE. Trimming cost V 0 bases and J 4 bases, with 11 bases left between them. The CDR3 covers 16 residues. CDR3: CASSVDGGSGANVLTF. CDR3 coding DNA: TGTGCCAGCAGCGTAGACGGGGGTTCAGGGGCCAACGTCCTGACTTTC.

The CDR3: CAWTLGGSNTEAFF. In DNA form, the CDR3 reads TGTGCCTGGACCCTTGGGGGGTCGAACACTGAAGCTTTCTTT. The chain joins TRBV30 to TRBJ1-1; TRBD1 might be the D (5 bases). Per germline, CDR1 GTSNPN and CDR2 SVGIG (reference sequence). This CDR3 is 14 amino acids long. Trimming stripped 4 bases from V and 1 base from J, with 13 bases between. The full variable domain, with the rest looked up from reference TRBV30 and TRBJ1-1, is SQTIHQWPATLVQPVGSPLSLECTVEGTSNPNLYWYRQAAGRGLQLLFYSVGIGQISSEVPQNLSASRPQDRQFILSSKKLLLSDSGFYLCAWTLGGSNTEAFFGQGTRLTVV.

V and J are TRBV5-4 and TRBJ2-6; D gene unclear. The CDR3 spans 15 residues. Trimming took off 7 bases at V and 0 bases at J, with 11 bases between the two ends. In germline, CDR1 is SGHNT, CDR2 YYREEE (reference sequence). The DNA of the CDR3 is TGTGCCAGCGTTGACATCCGCTCTGGGGCCAACGTCCTGACTTTC. Amino acids: CASVDIRSGANVLTF.

This rearrangement joins TRBV19 to TRBJ1-3; a weak D match, TRBD1 (5 bases). Germline assignment: CDR1 LNHDA and CDR2 SQIVND (reference sequence). V lost 5 bases to trimming and J lost 7 bases, with 15 bases between them. This CDR3 comprises 14 residues. CDR3 residues: CASSGRDRGNTIYF. The CDR3 nucleotides are TGTGCCAGTAGTGGGCGGGACCGAGGCAACACCATATATTTT.

The genes are TRBV19 and TRBJ2-3; D remains unclear. V gave up 1 base and J gave up 3 bases, with 5 bases separating them. The length of the CDR3 is 13 residues. CDR1 is LNHDA and CDR2 is SQIVND in the germline V gene (reference sequence). The CDR3 bases are TGTGCCAGTAGTATAGCGGTGACAGATACGCAGTATTTT. Protein: CASSIAVTDTQYF.

The rearrangement joins TRBV6-6 to TRBJ2-5; D is perhaps TRBD2 (6 bases). V lost 0 bases, J lost 2 bases, and 7 bases lay in between. This CDR3 region has 14 residues. The germline V gene has CDR1 MNHNY and CDR2 SVGAGI (reference sequence). CDR3 in amino acids: CASSYSREQETQYF. CDR3 DNA: TGTGCCAGCAGTTACTCCCGGGAGCAAGAGACCCAGTACTTC.

The chain couples TRBV11-2 to TRBJ2-1, with D uncertain. With 1 base removed from V and 5 bases from J, the gap between germline ends came to 6 bases. Germline V gives CDR1 SGHAT, CDR2 FQNNGV. This CDR3 comprises 13 residues. For the CDR3, the DNA is TGTGCCAGCAGCTTAGGCAGTAACAATGAGCAGTTCTTC. Translating it yields CASSLGSNNEQFF.

The chain carries TRBV27 and TRBJ1-1, with 9 bases that match TRBD1. In germline, CDR1 is MNHEY, CDR2 SMNVEV (reference sequence). CDR3 length: 14 amino acids. V trimming: 5 bases; J trimming: 5 bases; junction bases outside the gene matches: 6. The CDR3 DNA reads as TGTGCCAGCAGTACCCGGACAGGGGAAACTGAAGCTTTCTTT. Residues: CASSTRTGETEAFF.

This clone was observed once. The V call is TRBV9, the J call TRBJ1-2, with D possibly TRBD1 on 6 matching bases. This CDR3 is built from 12 residues. The germline V and J ends were trimmed by 5 bases and 8 bases, with 13 bases remaining between them. Germline assignment: CDR1 SGDLS and CDR2 YYNGEE. In DNA, the CDR3 is TGTGCCAGCAGGCACTCAGGGGAAGGCTACACCTTC. This codes for CASRHSGEGYTF.

V is TRBV4-2 and J is TRBJ1-4; a weak D match, TRBD1 (5 bases). The length of the CDR3 is 15 residues. Trimming stripped 2 bases from V and 0 bases from J, with 7 bases between. The germline V gene has CDR1 LGHNA and CDR2 YNFKEQ. The DNA for the CDR3 is TGTGCCAGCAGCCAACGGGGGGCAACTAATGAAAAACTGTTTTTT. As protein: CASSQRGATNEKLFF.

This chain joins TRBV5-1 and TRBJ1-6, with 7 bases matching TRBD1. The CDR3 is 15 residues long. The V segment lost 3 bases and the J segment 8 bases; nucleotides outside the gene matches: 8. Germline V lookup: CDR1 SGHRS, CDR2 YFSETQ. CDR3 coding DNA: TGCGCCAGCAGCTCCGCCTCTGGGACAGATTCACCCCTCCACTTT. It encodes CASSSASGTDSPLHF.

In the case of this clone: Within the sample, other DNA sequences also encode this same CDR3. The chain couples TRBV28 to TRBJ1-4; the D gene is possibly TRBD1 (6 bases). V was cut by 6 bases and J by 0 bases, with 14 bases left in between. Germline V gives CDR1 MDHEN, CDR2 SYDVKM. CDR3 length: 16 amino acids. The CDR3 sequence is CASSTTGSATNEKLFF. Written as DNA, the CDR3 is TGTGCCAGCAGCACCACAGGGTCCGCAACTAATGAAAAACTGTTTTTT.

The rearrangement joins TRBV15 to TRBJ2-4, with TRBD1 as a possible D gene (6 bases). The V gene lost 8 bases and the J gene lost 0 bases, with 14 bases spanning the gap. Germline values: CDR1 LNHNV, CDR2 YYDKDF (reference sequence). The CDR3 spans 15 residues. CDR3 amino acids: CATAGTLSAKNIQYF. The CDR3 DNA follows: TGTGCCACCGCCGGGACACTGTCAGCCAAAAACATTCAGTACTTC.

This sequence joins TRBV6-5 and TRBJ2-5; no firm D call. The CDR3 loop spans 13 amino acids. The germline V gene encodes CDR1 MNHEY and CDR2 SVGAGI. V was shortened by 0 bases and J by 2 bases, with 4 bases between the two germline ends. CDR3 protein: CASSYSRQETQYF. The CDR3 DNA reads as TGTGCCAGCAGTTACTCGAGGCAAGAGACCCAGTACTTC.

This clone has a handful of counts. The CDR3 DNA reads as TGCAGCGTTGAAGATCGGGGCCGAACTAGCAGACAGTACTTC. Protein sequence: CSVEDRGRTSRQYF. The V gene is TRBV29-1, the J gene TRBJ2-5; weak D call: TRBD2 (6 bases). This CDR3 region has 14 residues. The germline V gene encodes CDR1 SQVTM and CDR2 ANQGSEA. The V end was cut by 0 bases, the J end by 11 bases, with 19 bases between.

This chain links TRBV5-6 with TRBJ1-2; TRBD1 might be the D (5 bases). Deletions cut 5 bases from V and 4 bases from J, with 15 bases between. Germline CDR1 SGHDT, CDR2 YYEEEE. This CDR3 is 14 amino acids long. CDR3 amino acids: CASSRKTEFYGYTF. CDR3 in DNA: TGTGCCAGCAGTCGAAAGACAGAATTCTATGGCTACACCTTC.

The chain employs TRBV15 and TRBJ2-7; D gene uncertain. CDR3 size: 13 residues. The germline gives CDR1 LNHNV, CDR2 YYDKDF (reference sequence). The ends were cut back, 3 bases at V and 4 bases at J, with 10 bases in the middle. Written as DNA, the CDR3 is TGTGCCACCAGCAGCCTAAGAGGATACGAGCAGTACTTC. It yields the protein CATSSLRGYEQYF.